The next 25 T cell receptor beta chains were all read from a single sample in a study of OX40 agonist ivuxolimab in advanced cancers. The assay was immunoSEQ multiplex PCR, and TCRdb's table has in-frame clones only and misses some. The top ten clones hold about 15% of a sample with tens of thousands of clones, roughly nine tenths of them seen once. The sequences come from CD4+ or CD8+ T cells sorted from blood, collected in a trial of the OX40 agonist ivuxolimab. The receptors were gathered from an adult with an advanced solid tumor such as melanoma, head and neck, liver or kidney cancer.

The rearrangement links TRBV5-6 to TRBJ2-6; no clear D. Trimming took 0 bases from V and 1 from J, leaving 2 bases between them. The CDR3 consists of 14 residues. CDR1 is SGHDT, CDR2 YYEEEE, per germline. The CDR3 DNA follows: TGTGCCAGCAGCTTGGGGTCTGGGGCCAACGTCCTGACTTTC. Protein product: CASSLGSGANVLTF.

This clone was counted once. The V and J genes are TRBV6-6 and TRBJ1-1; D is unclear. Trimming cost V 2 bases and J 7 bases, with 5 bases left between them. Germline V gene sequence: CDR1 MNHNY, CDR2 SVGAGI (reference sequence). This CDR3 region has 11 residues. CDR3 residues: CASSYGHEAFF. In nucleotides, the CDR3 is TGTGCCAGCAGTTACGGTCATGAAGCTTTCTTT.

This clone has only a few counts. The chain uses TRBV7-3 and TRBJ1-1; no reliable D call. CDR3 length: 13 residues. Trimming took 6 bases from V and 4 from J, leaving 12 bases between them. Germline CDR1 reads SGHTA; CDR2 reads FQGTGA. The CDR3 here is CASRSWRGTEAFF. Here the CDR3 DNA reads TGTGCCAGCAGGTCCTGGCGTGGCACTGAAGCTTTCTTT.

This chain links TRBV28 with TRBJ2-1, with TRBD2 matching 9 bases. V lost 2 bases and J lost 7; bases outside the gene matches: 9. The length of the CDR3 is 16 residues. Germline CDR1 and CDR2: MDHEN and SYDVKM. CDR3 DNA sequence: TGTGCCAGCAGTTTAAAAGCCCTAGCGGGGAAAAATGAGCAGTTCTTC. This sequence encodes CASSLKALAGKNEQFF. Complete variable domain (other parts from reference TRBV28 and TRBJ2-1): DVKVTQSSRYLVKRTGEKVFLECVQDMDHENMFWYRQDPGLGLRLIYFSYDVKMKEKGDIPEGYSVSREKKERFSLILESASTNQTSMYLCASSLKALAGKNEQFFGPGTRLTVL.

This chain uses TRBV27 with TRBJ2-3; D remains ambiguous. V dropped 2 bases and J dropped 1 base, with 4 bases sitting between them. The CDR3 totals 13 residues. The germline gives CDR1 MNHEY, CDR2 SMNVEV (reference sequence). The CDR3 here is CASSLRGTDTQYF. DNA for the CDR3: TGTGCCAGCAGTTTACGGGGCACAGATACGCAGTATTTT.

The chain links TRBV7-8 to TRBJ2-1; perhaps TRBD2 as D (6 bases). This CDR3 comprises 16 residues. Germline V gene lookup returns CDR1 SGHVS and CDR2 FQNEAQ. Trimming removed 1 base from V and 0 bases from J, with 10 bases in between. The CDR3 DNA follows: TGTGCCAGCAGCTTAGGCGGGGCTAGCTCCTACAATGAGCAGTTCTTC. Translated: CASSLGGASSYNEQFF.

Concerning this clone itself: The junction departs from the called germline gene at one end, perhaps through a read error. CDR3 residues: CASSFLSDWAF. CDR3 coding DNA: TGTGCCAGCAGTTTTCTCTCGGACTGGGCGTTT. The V gene is TRBV28, the J gene TRBJ1-5; D is undetermined. Germline CDR1 is MDHEN and CDR2 is SYDVKM. This CDR3 is built from 11 residues.

On this clone: The identical CDR3 is also encoded by other nucleotide sequences in the sample. The chain carries TRBV27 and TRBJ2-7, with D perhaps assigned TRBD1 or TRBD2 (5 bases each). Germline CDR1 reads MNHEY; CDR2 reads SMNVEV (reference sequence). The CDR3 runs 13 residues. With 6 bases removed from V and 1 base from J, the gap between germline ends came to 10 bases. CDR3: CASSSGQSYEQYF. CDR3 bases: TGTGCCAGCAGCTCGGGGCAGTCCTACGAGCAGTACTTC.

The chain employs TRBV6-4 and TRBJ2-3, with 11 bases that match TRBD2. In germline, CDR1 is MRHNA, CDR2 SNTAGT. CDR3 length: 16 residues. The J segment lost 0 bases and the V segment lost 5 bases, leaving 4 bases of the junction unmatched. The CDR3 nucleotides read TGTGCCAGCAGTCCCCTAGCGGGAGGAAGCACAGATACGCAGTATTTT. It specifies CASSPLAGGSTDTQYF.

The chain has TRBV7-8 and TRBJ2-6; no clear D. V was cut by 5 bases and J by 0 bases, with 5 bases left in between. Germline CDR1 and CDR2: SGHVS and FQNEAQ. The CDR3 runs 14 residues. In DNA form, the CDR3 reads TGTGCCAGCAGCGCGATCTCTGGGGCCAACGTCCTGACTTTC. Encoded protein: CASSAISGANVLTF.

V and J are TRBV27 and TRBJ2-7; 9 bases agree with TRBD1. The CDR3 has 16 amino acids. Germline CDR1 MNHEY, CDR2 SMNVEV (reference sequence). J gave up 4 bases and V 4 bases, and 11 bases lay outside the gene matches. CDR3 in amino acids: CASSSQSGTGWYEQYF. In DNA form, the CDR3 reads TGTGCCAGCAGTTCACAGTCCGGGACAGGGTGGTACGAGCAGTACTTC.

A single count supports this clone. This rearrangement joins TRBV9 to TRBJ2-3, with 8 bases matching TRBD2. This CDR3 region has 16 residues. With 4 bases clipped from V and 1 base from J, the junction kept 8 bases outside the gene matches. Germline V gives CDR1 SGDLS, CDR2 YYNGEE. CDR3 region: CASSHQAGEGTDTQYF. As DNA, the CDR3 is TGTGCCAGCAGCCACCAAGCGGGAGAGGGCACAGATACGCAGTATTTT.

J is TRBJ2-7 and V is TRBV27, with D perhaps matching TRBD1 (5 bases). CDR1 is MNHEY, CDR2 SMNVEV, per germline (reference sequence). Trimming took off 0 bases at V and 2 bases at J, with 11 bases between the two ends. The CDR3 sequence is 15 residues long. CDR3 protein: CASSLSKGAPYEQYF. CDR3 DNA sequence: TGTGCCAGCAGTTTATCGAAAGGGGCCCCCTACGAGCAGTACTTC.

As for this clone: Other nucleotide sequences from this sample produce the same CDR3. The CDR3 bases are TGCGCCAGCAGCTTGGCCGAGGGACAGGGCTTGACTAATGAAAAACTGTTTTTT. It encodes CASSLAEGQGLTNEKLFF. The chain combines TRBV5-1 with TRBJ1-4; 9 nucleotides agree with TRBD1. The CDR3 spans 18 residues. Trimming cost V 0 bases and J 2 bases; bases outside gene matches: 8. Germline V lookup: CDR1 SGHRS, CDR2 YFSETQ.

The J gene is TRBJ1-1, the V gene TRBV9, with D possibly TRBD1 on 5 matching bases. V was cut by 0 bases and J by 2 bases, with 8 bases left in between. This CDR3 is 14 amino acids long. Germline V gives CDR1 SGDLS, CDR2 YYNGEE. CDR3 nucleotide sequence: TGTGCCAGCAGCGTAGGACAGTCCAACACTGAAGCTTTCTTT. This translates into CASSVGQSNTEAFF.

This chain joins TRBV5-6 and TRBJ1-1, with 8 positions matching TRBD1. The CDR3 length is 14 residues. The junction had 3 bases not matched to a gene; V was cut back by 4 bases and J by 1 base. CDR1 is SGHDT, CDR2 YYEEEE, per germline. The CDR3 DNA follows: TGTGCCAGCAGCACCGGGACAGGGAACACTGAAGCTTTCTTT. This gives the protein CASSTGTGNTEAFF.

As to this clone: Other DNA variants within this sample encode the same CDR3. The V and J genes are TRBV28 and TRBJ1-5; D is unresolved. The length of the CDR3 is 16 residues. Trimming shortened V by 4 bases and J by 5 bases, and 18 bases separated the two germline ends. Germline CDR1 reads MDHEN; CDR2 reads SYDVKM. The CDR3 sequence: CASSSGRPLDYQPQHF. Here the CDR3 DNA reads TGTGCCAGCAGTTCCGGGAGACCGTTGGACTATCAGCCCCAGCATTTT.

The chain employs TRBV4-3 and TRBJ2-7; 8 nucleotides line up with TRBD2. The junction had 1 base not matched to a gene; V was cut back by 1 base and J by 2 bases. The CDR3 has 14 residues. CDR1 LGHNA and CDR2 YSLEER come from the germline V gene. Here the CDR3 reads CASSQGAGAYEQYF. The CDR3 DNA reads TGCGCCAGCAGCCAAGGAGCGGGAGCCTACGAGCAGTACTTC.

This sequence joins TRBV4-2 and TRBJ1-2; D may be TRBD1 (5 bases). The germline V gene encodes CDR1 LGHNA and CDR2 YNFKEQ. This CDR3 spans 15 amino acids. The ends were cut back, 3 bases at V and 4 bases at J, with 15 bases in the middle. The CDR3 DNA sequence: TGTGCCAGCAGCCAGGACCAAGGGACGGTCTATGGCTACACCTTC. The encoded protein is CASSQDQGTVYGYTF.

The CDR3 sequence is CASSPGGLSIEQYF. The CDR3 DNA is TGTGCCAGCAGCCCGGGAGGACTCTCGATCGAGCAGTACTTC. This rearrangement joins TRBV27 to TRBJ2-7; 7 bases line up with TRBD2. Germline assignment: CDR1 MNHEY and CDR2 SMNVEV (reference sequence). CDR3 length: 14 amino acids. V dropped 6 bases and J dropped 6; count of bases not matched to a gene: 11.

This chain connects TRBV19 to TRBJ2-2; no clear D. CDR1 and CDR2 (germline): LNHDA, SQIVND (reference sequence). The CDR3 runs 13 residues. The germline V and J ends were trimmed by 10 bases and 4 bases, with 13 bases remaining between them. In nucleotides, the CDR3 is TGTGCCACTGACGACGGGCTCACCGGGGAGCTGTTTTTT. It is translated as CATDDGLTGELFF.

The chain employs TRBV4-3 and TRBJ1-2; no clear D gene. Germline V gives CDR1 LGHNA, CDR2 YSLEER. CDR3 length: 18 amino acids. V shed 1 base and J shed 0 bases, with 18 bases lying between them. Here the CDR3 reads CASSQAWLQAEANYGYTF. The CDR3 nucleotides read TGCGCCAGCAGCCAAGCGTGGTTGCAGGCCGAAGCTAACTATGGCTACACCTTC.

In this sample, this clone turned up a few times. A junction boundary mismatches the germline segment, possibly from a read error. Other DNA sequences in the sample encode the same CDR3. DNA of the CDR3: TGTGCCAGCAGCTTGGTCGCAGGGGGCGGAGAGACCCAGTACTTC. This gives the protein CASSLVAGGGETQYF. V and J are TRBV5-1 and TRBJ2-5; TRBD1 matches 8 bases. Germline V CDR1 and CDR2: SGHRS, YFSETQ. The CDR3 sequence is 15 residues long.

In this sample, this clone turned up a few times. The chain has TRBV6-5 and TRBJ2-7; D is possibly TRBD1 (7 bases). This CDR3 contains 15 residues. The V end lost 2 bases, the J end lost 6 bases, and 17 bases lay between the germline ends. Germline V gene lookup returns CDR1 MNHEY and CDR2 SVGAGI. The CDR3 DNA reads TGTGCCAGCAGTTACCAGACAGGGAGGATTGGCGAGCAGTACTTC. This translates into CASSYQTGRIGEQYF.

The V call is TRBV28, the J call TRBJ1-1; perhaps TRBD1 as D (5 bases). CDR3 length: 14 residues. V was trimmed by 3 bases and J by 2 bases, leaving 10 bases between them. Germline V CDR1 and CDR2: MDHEN, SYDVKM. Written as DNA, the CDR3 is TGTGCCAGCAGTTTGACACAGGATAACACTGAAGCTTTCTTT. Translation: CASSLTQDNTEAFF.